This TCR beta chain was identified during a study of cytomegalovirus exposure and HLA in healthy donors. The PCR was carried out with 60 Vbeta primers and 13 Jbeta primers. The repertoire was sequenced with immunoSEQ multiplex PCR; TCRdb's copy has only in-frame clones and lacks some. The data contain about 160,000 clones, over 80% of them singletons. General study points: Researchers catalogued under 200 TCR beta chains as cytomegalovirus-associated.

The V and J ends lost 4 bases and 8 bases respectively, with 11 bases between them. CDR1 is KGHSH, CDR2 LQKENI, per germline. The CDR3 consists of 13 residues. This clone occurred many times. Antigen unknown. V is TRBV18 and J is TRBJ1-4; perhaps TRBD1 as D (5 bases). The sequence was collected from a man in his forties or fifties in good health and CMV-seropositive. What was sequenced was PBMCs. CDR3 DNA: TGTGCCAGCTCACGGGAGGCAGGGGAAAAACTGTTTTTT. This translates into CASSREAGEKLFF.